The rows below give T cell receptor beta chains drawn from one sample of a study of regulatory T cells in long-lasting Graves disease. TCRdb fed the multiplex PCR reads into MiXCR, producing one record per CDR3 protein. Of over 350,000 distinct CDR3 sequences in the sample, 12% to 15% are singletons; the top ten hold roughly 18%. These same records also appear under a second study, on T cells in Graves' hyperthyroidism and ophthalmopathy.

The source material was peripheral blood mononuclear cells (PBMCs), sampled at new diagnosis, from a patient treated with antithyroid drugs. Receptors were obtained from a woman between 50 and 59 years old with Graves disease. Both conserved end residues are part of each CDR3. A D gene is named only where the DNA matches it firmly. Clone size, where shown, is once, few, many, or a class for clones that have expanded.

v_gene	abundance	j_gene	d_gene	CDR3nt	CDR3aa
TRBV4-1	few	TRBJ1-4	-	TGCGCCAGCAGTCACGCCGAGACCGGAAATGAAAAACTGTTTTTT	CASSHAETGNEKLFF
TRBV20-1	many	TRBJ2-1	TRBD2	TGCAGTGCTAGCCTAGCGGGGGGCGACTACAATGAGCAGTTCTTC	CSASLAGGDYNEQFF
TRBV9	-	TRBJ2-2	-	TGTGCCAGCAGCAAAACCGGGACGGGGGACACCGGGGAGCTGTTTTTT	CASSKTGTGDTGELFF
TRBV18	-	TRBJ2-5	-	TGTGCCAGCTCACCACCTAGTGTGGAGACCCAGTACTTC	CASSPPSVETQYF
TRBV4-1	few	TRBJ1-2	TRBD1	TGCGCCAGCAGCCAAGATGGGGGACAGGTCTATGGCTACACCTTC	CASSQDGGQVYGYTF
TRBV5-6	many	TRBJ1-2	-	TGTGCCAGCAGCTTGTACGGCGAGGTGGGGAGGAACTATGGCTACACCTTC	CASSLYGEVGRNYGYTF
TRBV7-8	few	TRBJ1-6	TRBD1	TGTGCCAGCAGCTTAGCGGGACAGGGTATTTCACCCCTCCACTTT	CASSLAGQGISPLHF
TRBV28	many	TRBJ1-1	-	TGTGCCAGCACTCGAGGTAACACTGAAGCTTTCTTT	CASTRGNTEAFF
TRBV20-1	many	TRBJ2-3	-	TGCAGTGCTAGGAAATGGCTAGCTAACACAGATACGCAGTATTTT	CSARKWLANTDTQYF
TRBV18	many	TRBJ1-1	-	TGTGCCAGCTCACGGGGGGTTACTGAAGCTTTCTTT	CASSRGVTEAFF
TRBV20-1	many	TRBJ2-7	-	TGCAGTGCGACGGACAGTTTCAACCCGTACGAGCAGTACTTC	CSATDSFNPYEQYF
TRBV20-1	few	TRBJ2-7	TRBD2	TGCAGTGCTAGAGAGAGACTAGCGGGAAGGTACGAGCAGTACTTC	CSARERLAGRYEQYF
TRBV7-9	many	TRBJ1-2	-	TGTGCCAGCAGCTTAGAAAATTTATCCGGCTACACCTTC	CASSLENLSGYTF
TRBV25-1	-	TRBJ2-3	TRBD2	TGTGCCAGCAGTGATGCCCTAGCGGGAGGTGCAGATACGCAGTATTTT	CASSDALAGGADTQYF
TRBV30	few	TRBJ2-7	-	TGTGCCTGGAAGCTCGACTGGGGGTCCAGGGAGCAGTACTTC	CAWKLDWGSREQYF
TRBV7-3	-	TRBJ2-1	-	TGTGCCAGCAGCCCCCGTAAGCAGTTCTTC	CASSPRKQFF
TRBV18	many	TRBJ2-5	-	TGTGCCAGCTCACGCCGGGAATTACAAGAGACCCAGTACTTC	CASSRRELQETQYF
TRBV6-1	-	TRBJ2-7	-	TGTGCCAGCAGTGAAGGGAGGGCAGGGTCCTACGAGCAGTACTTC	CASSEGRAGSYEQYF
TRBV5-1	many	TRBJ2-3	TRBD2	TGCGCCAGCAGGGGTAGCGGGAGACCAGATACGCAGTATTTT	CASRGSGRPDTQYF
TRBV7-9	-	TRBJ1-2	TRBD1	TGTGCCAGCAGCTCTGAAGGCCAGGGGGGCGGCTACACCTTC	CASSSEGQGGGYTF
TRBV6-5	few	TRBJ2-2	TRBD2	TGTGCCAGCAGTTACATAACTAGCGGGAGGCGCAGGGAGCTGTTTTTT	CASSYITSGRRRELFF
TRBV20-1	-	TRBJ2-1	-	TGCAGTGCACCGACGGACTGGGGTGAGCAGTTCTTC	CSAPTDWGEQFF
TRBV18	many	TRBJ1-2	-	TGTGCCAGCTCACCCCGGGTGAGGACAGCGAACATAAACTATGGCTACACCTTC	CASSPRVRTANINYGYTF
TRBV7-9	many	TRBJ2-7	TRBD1	TGTGCCAGCAGCCCAACCCCTGGGTGGGACAGGGGATTAGAGCAGTACTTC	CASSPTPGWDRGLEQYF
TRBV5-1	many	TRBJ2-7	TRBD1	TGCGCCAGCAGAACGGGACAGAGCTCCTACGAGCAGTACTTC	CASRTGQSSYEQYF